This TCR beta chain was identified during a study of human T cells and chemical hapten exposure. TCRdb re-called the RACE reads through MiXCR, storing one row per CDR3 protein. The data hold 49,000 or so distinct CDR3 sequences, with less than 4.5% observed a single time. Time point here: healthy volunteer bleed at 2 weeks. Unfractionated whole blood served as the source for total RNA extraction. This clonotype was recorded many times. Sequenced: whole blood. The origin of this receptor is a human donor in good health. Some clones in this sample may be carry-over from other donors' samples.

CDR3 in DNA: TGTGCCAGCAGCCCCTTCGAAAGCTATGGCTACACCTTC. Translated: CASSPFESYGYTF. The chain employs TRBV11-2 and TRBJ1-2; D gene ambiguous. CDR1 is SGHAT and CDR2 is FQNNGV in the germline V gene. Deletions cut 5 bases from V and 4 bases from J, with 11 bases between. This CDR3 is 13 amino acids long.